This TCR beta chain came from a study of glioma-infiltrating T cells after dendritic cell vaccination. The overall study: Samples are from glioblastoma patients in Phase I and II dendritic cell vaccine trials. Monocyte-derived dendritic cells, cultured seven days with IL-4 and GM-CSF, were pulsed with autologous tumor lysate. Study-level results: TCR clonality showed no direct relationship with survival.

Input was 2 to 2.5 ug genomic DNA, or all available if less. Here immunoSEQ multiplex PCR was the method, and the copy in TCRdb shows in-frame clones only, minus some. The table includes tens of thousands of clones, roughly 87% detected once. Remarks on this clone: Its antigen is still unknown.

The CDR3 consists of 16 residues. V lost 5 bases and J 5 bases, leaving 21 bases between the germline ends. Germline assignment: CDR1 LNHDA and CDR2 SQIVND (reference sequence). The receptor was derived from a human donor with glioblastoma. The sequenced sample was blood, obtained before dendritic cell vaccination. The V call is TRBV19, the J call TRBJ2-5, with D maybe TRBD2 (5 bases). DNA for the CDR3: TGTGCCAGTAGTCCGACCATGTTTGACTACGTCGAGACCCAGTACTTC. Translation gives CASSPTMFDYVETQYF.